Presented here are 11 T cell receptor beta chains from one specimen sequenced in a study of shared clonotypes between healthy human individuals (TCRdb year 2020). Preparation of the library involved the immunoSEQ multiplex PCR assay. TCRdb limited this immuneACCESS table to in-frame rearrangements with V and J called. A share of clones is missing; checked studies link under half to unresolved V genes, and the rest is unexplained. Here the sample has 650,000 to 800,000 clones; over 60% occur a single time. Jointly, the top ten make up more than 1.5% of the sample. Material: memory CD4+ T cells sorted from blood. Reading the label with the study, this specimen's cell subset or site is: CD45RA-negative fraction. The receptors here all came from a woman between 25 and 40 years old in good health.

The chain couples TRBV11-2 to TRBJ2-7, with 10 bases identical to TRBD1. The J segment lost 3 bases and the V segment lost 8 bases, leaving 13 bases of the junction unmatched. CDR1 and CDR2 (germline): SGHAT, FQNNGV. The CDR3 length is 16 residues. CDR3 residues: CASGFNEGQGFYEQYF. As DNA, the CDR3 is TGTGCCAGCGGTTTTAACGAGGGACAGGGGTTCTACGAGCAGTACTTC.

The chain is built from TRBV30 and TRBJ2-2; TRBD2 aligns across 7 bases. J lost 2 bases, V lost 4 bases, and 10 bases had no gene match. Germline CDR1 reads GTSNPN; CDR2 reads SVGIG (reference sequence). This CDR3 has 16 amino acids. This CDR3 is CAWIRAPSGNTGELFF. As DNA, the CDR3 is TGTGCCTGGATCCGGGCGCCTAGCGGCAACACCGGGGAGCTGTTTTTT.

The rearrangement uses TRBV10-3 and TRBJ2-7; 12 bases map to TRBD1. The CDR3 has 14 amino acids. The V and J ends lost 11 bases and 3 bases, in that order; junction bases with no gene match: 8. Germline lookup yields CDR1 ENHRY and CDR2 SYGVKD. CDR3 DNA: TGTGCCGCCGACGGGACAGGGGGCAACTACGAGCAGTACTTC. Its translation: CAADGTGGNYEQYF.

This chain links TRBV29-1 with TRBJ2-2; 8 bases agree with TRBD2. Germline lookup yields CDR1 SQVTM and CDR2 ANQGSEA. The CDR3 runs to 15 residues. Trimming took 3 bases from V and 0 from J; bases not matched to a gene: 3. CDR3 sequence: CSVDKLAANTGELFF. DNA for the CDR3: TGCAGCGTTGATAAACTAGCGGCGAACACCGGGGAGCTGTTTTTT.

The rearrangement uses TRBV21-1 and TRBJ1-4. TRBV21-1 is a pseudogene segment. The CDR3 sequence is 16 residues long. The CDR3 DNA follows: TGTGCCAGCAGCAAAGGAAGGACTGCAACTAATGAAAAACTGTTTTTT. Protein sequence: CASSKGRTATNEKLFF.

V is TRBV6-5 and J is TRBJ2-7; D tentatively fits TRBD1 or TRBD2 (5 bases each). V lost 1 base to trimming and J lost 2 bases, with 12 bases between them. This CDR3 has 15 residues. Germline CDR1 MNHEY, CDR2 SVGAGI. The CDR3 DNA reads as TGTGCCAGCAGTTACTGGGGACCCAGGGCCTACGAGCAGTACTTC. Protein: CASSYWGPRAYEQYF.

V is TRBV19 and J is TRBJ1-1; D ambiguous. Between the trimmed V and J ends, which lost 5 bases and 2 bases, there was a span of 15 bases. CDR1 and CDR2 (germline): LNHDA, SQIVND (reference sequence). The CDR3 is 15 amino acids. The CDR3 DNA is TGTGCCAGTAGTCCCCCCGGACGTCCCAACACTGAAGCTTTCTTT. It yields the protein CASSPPGRPNTEAFF.

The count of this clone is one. The CDR3 sequence: CASSQAPDTQYF. In DNA form, the CDR3 reads TGTGCCAGCAGCCAAGCTCCAGATACGCAGTATTTT. The chain is built from TRBV4-2 and TRBJ2-3; D is uncertain. The V end lost 1 base, the J end lost 4 bases, and 3 bases lay between the germline ends. The CDR3 length is 12 residues. Per the germline V gene, CDR1 is LGHNA and CDR2 is YNFKEQ.

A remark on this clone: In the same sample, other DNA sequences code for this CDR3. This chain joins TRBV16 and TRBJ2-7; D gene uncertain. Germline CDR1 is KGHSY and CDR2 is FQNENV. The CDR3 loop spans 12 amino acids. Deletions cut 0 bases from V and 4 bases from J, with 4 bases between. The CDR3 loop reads CASSQSLYEQYF. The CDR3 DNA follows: TGTGCCAGCAGCCAATCTTTGTACGAGCAGTACTTC. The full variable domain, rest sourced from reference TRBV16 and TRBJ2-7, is GEEVAQTPKHLVRGEGQKAKLYCAPIKGHSYVFWYQQVLKNEFKFLISFQNENVFDETGMPKERFSAKCLPNSPCSLEIQATKLEDSAVYFCASSQSLYEQYFGPGTRLTVT.

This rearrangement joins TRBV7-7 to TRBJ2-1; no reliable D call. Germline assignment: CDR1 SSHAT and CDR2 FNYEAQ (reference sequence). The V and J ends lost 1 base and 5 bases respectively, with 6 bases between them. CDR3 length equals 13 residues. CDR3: CASSLGQDNEQFF. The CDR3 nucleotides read TGTGCCAGCAGCTTAGGGCAGGACAATGAGCAGTTCTTC. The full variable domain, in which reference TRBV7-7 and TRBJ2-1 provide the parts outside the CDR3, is GAGVSQSPRYKVTKRGQDVTLRCDPISSHATLYWYQQALGQGPEFLTYFNYEAQPDKSGLPSDRFSAERPEGSISTLTIQRTEQRDSAMYRCASSLGQDNEQFFGPGTRLTVL.

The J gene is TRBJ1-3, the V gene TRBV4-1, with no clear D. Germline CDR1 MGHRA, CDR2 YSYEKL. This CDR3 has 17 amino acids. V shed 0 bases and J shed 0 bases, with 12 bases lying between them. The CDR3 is CASSQESLLLSGNTIYF. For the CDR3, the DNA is TGCGCCAGCAGCCAAGAATCCCTGCTCCTCTCTGGAAACACCATATATTTT.